Following are 13 T cell receptor beta chains from one sample sequenced in a study of early T cells in non-severe SARS-CoV-2 infection. MiXCR was run by TCRdb on the 5' RACE reads, yielding one entry per CDR3 protein. In the table there are around 78,000 distinct CDR3 sequences, roughly a tenth of which are singletons. The sample in question was whole blood, obtained at baseline. The source is an adult who was a healthcare worker with PCR-confirmed SARS-CoV-2 infection or an uninfected control (not recorded which).

This clonotype was counted ten times or more. This sequence joins TRBV30 and TRBJ1-2, with D unclear. In germline, CDR1 is GTSNPN, CDR2 SVGIG (reference sequence). The CDR3 is 11 residues long. The V gene lost 3 bases and the J gene lost 2 bases, with 4 bases spanning the gap. CDR3 bases: TGTGCCTGGAGGAAAAACTATGGCTACACCTTC. The encoded protein is CAWRKNYGYTF.

At least ten counts were recorded for this clonotype. This chain connects TRBV2 to TRBJ2-7; D might be TRBD2 (5 bases). CDR1 SNHLY and CDR2 FYNNEI come from the germline V gene. Trimming took off 8 bases at V and 7 bases at J, with 15 bases between the two ends. The CDR3 is 12 amino acids. As DNA, the CDR3 is TGTGCCAGCCAAACCCTAGCTGGAGAGCAGTACTTC. Translating it yields CASQTLAGEQYF.

This clonotype was seen many times. The chain links TRBV9 to TRBJ2-7; TRBD1 agrees at 8 bases. Per germline, CDR1 SGDLS and CDR2 YYNGEE. Trimming at V came to 0 bases and at J to 2 bases, leaving 4 bases not matched to a gene. This CDR3 contains 15 residues. As DNA, the CDR3 is TGTGCCAGCAGCGTAGGCGGGACAGGTCCCTACGAGCAGTACTTC. Translation gives CASSVGGTGPYEQYF.

This sequence joins TRBV3-1 and TRBJ2-5, with D perhaps given as TRBD1 or TRBD2 (5 bases each). V was shortened by 4 bases and J by 3 bases, with 15 bases between the two germline ends. The CDR3 is 15 amino acids. CDR1 is LGHDT, CDR2 YNNKEL, per germline (reference sequence). Here the CDR3 DNA reads TGTGCCAGCAGCCGCATGGTAGGGACCGAAGAGACCCAGTACTTC. This sequence encodes CASSRMVGTEETQYF.

Many counts were recorded for this clonotype. The chain links TRBV7-2 to TRBJ2-7; perhaps TRBD2 as D (5 bases). Trimming shortened V by 5 bases and J by 6 bases, and 23 bases separated the two germline ends. The CDR3 runs 16 residues. The V gene's germline CDR1 is SGHTA and CDR2 FQGNSA. The CDR3 spells CASSQRHVLAAGEQYF. For the CDR3, the DNA is TGTGCCAGCAGCCAGAGACACGTCCTAGCCGCGGGCGAGCAGTACTTC.

This clonotype was detected ten times or more. The rearrangement joins TRBV18 to TRBJ2-1; D is unresolved. The CDR3 loop spans 15 amino acids. Germline V gene data show CDR1 as KGHSH and CDR2 as LQKENI. The germline V and J ends were trimmed by 6 bases and 7 bases, with 19 bases remaining between them. For the CDR3, the DNA is TGTGCCAGCTCTCCAATAAGGGCAGCCCGGAATGAGCAGTTCTTC. The encoded protein is CASSPIRAARNEQFF.

This chain joins TRBV4-2 and TRBJ2-7; TRBD1 aligns across 7 bases. CDR3 length: 15 residues. J gave up 2 bases and V 3 bases, and 7 bases lay outside the gene matches. Germline lookup yields CDR1 LGHNA and CDR2 YNFKEQ. The CDR3 coding sequence is TGTGCCAGCAGCCAGGGGACAGTATGGACCTACGAGCAGTACTTC. This codes for CASSQGTVWTYEQYF.

The chain is built from TRBV7-6 and TRBJ1-1, with D uncertain. The CDR3 has 14 residues. Per the germline V gene, CDR1 is SGHVS and CDR2 is FNYEAQ. Deletions cut 1 base from V and 4 bases from J, with 10 bases between. In nucleotides, the CDR3 is TGTGCCAGCAGCTTAGTTATCGGAGGCACTGAAGCTTTCTTT. Protein sequence: CASSLVIGGTEAFF.

The chain couples TRBV20-1 to TRBJ1-4, with no clear D. Germline V gene lookup returns CDR1 DFQATT and CDR2 SNEGSKA (reference sequence). Trimming removed 4 bases from V and 5 bases from J, with 8 bases in between. The CDR3 length is 12 residues. The CDR3: CSAKRPNEKLFF. CDR3 nucleotides: TGCAGTGCTAAAAGACCGAATGAAAAACTGTTTTTT.

This clonotype ranks as medium-sized. The gene calls are TRBV9 and TRBJ2-7; 10 bases map to TRBD1. With V trimmed by 7 bases and J by 6 bases, 7 bases remained unmatched. The CDR3 totals 13 residues. Germline lookup yields CDR1 SGDLS and CDR2 YYNGEE. CDR3 protein: CASAGQGIGEQYF. The CDR3 nucleotides read TGTGCCAGCGCGGGACAGGGGATTGGCGAGCAGTACTTC.

Notes on this clonotype: An end of the junction differs from the germline gene, which may be a read error. The genes are TRBV30 and TRBJ2-7; the D gene is possibly TRBD2 (5 bases). The CDR3 extends over 14 amino acids. CDR1 and CDR2 (germline): GTSNPN, SVGIG (reference sequence). In DNA form, the CDR3 reads TGTGCCTCGAGTGCTGAGGGCTTCTCCTACGAGCAGTACTTC. This codes for CASSAEGFSYEQYF.

This clonotype was found many times. This chain joins TRBV7-2 and TRBJ1-6; the D is unclear. Trimming pared 3 bases from V and 7 bases from J, leaving 10 bases between. The CDR3 covers 14 residues. The germline CDR1 and CDR2 sequences are SGHTA and FQGNSA. The CDR3 sequence is CASSFLGGNSPLHF. CDR3 coding DNA: TGTGCCAGCAGCTTCCTGGGCGGAAATTCACCCCTCCACTTT.

This chain links TRBV20-1 with TRBJ2-4; D possibly corresponds to TRBD1 (5 bases). CDR1 DFQATT and CDR2 SNEGSKA come from the germline V gene (reference sequence). The CDR3 is 13 amino acids. The germline V and J ends were trimmed by 0 bases and 7 bases, with 10 bases remaining between them. The CDR3 is CSARDPGWNIQYF. Here the CDR3 DNA reads TGCAGTGCTAGAGATCCAGGGTGGAACATTCAGTACTTC.